The 32 T cell receptor beta chains below were found in one sample sequenced in a study of blood T cell repertoires in COVID-19. TCRdb's copy holds only in-frame clones and misses some; the assay was immunoSEQ multiplex PCR. The sample has 250,000 to 300,000 clones, 86% seen once; the top ten hold 10% to 15%. What was sequenced was peripheral blood. The receptor set was obtained from a woman younger than 45 with COVID-19, enrolled during active disease.

This clone showed up just once. The rearrangement uses TRBV11-2 and TRBJ1-6, with D maybe TRBD1 (5 bases). The germline CDR1 and CDR2 sequences are SGHAT and FQNNGV. The CDR3 length is 15 residues. Deletions cut 5 bases from V and 1 base from J, with 9 bases between. The DNA for the CDR3 is TGTGCCAGCAGCCGGGGGGGTTCCTATAATTCACCCCTCCACTTT. Protein product: CASSRGGSYNSPLHF. Looking up the rest from reference TRBV11-2 and TRBJ1-6 gives the full variable domain: EAGVAQSPRYKIIEKRQSVAFWCNPISGHATLYWYQQILGQGPKLLIQFQNNGVVDDSQLPKDRFSAERLKGVDSTLKIQPAKLEDSAVYLCASSRGGSYNSPLHFGNGTRLTVT.

V usage is TRBV19 and J usage is TRBJ1-6; no definite D call. CDR1 is LNHDA, CDR2 SQIVND, per germline (reference sequence). The V end lost 6 bases, the J end lost 7 bases, and 10 bases lay between the germline ends. The CDR3 totals 13 residues. The CDR3 DNA is TGTGCCAGTAGCCGTACAGAAAATTCACCCCTCCACTTT. This sequence encodes CASSRTENSPLHF. Supplemented by reference TRBV19 and TRBJ1-6, the full variable domain reads DGGITQSPKYLFRKEGQNVTLSCEQNLNHDAMYWYRQDPGQGLRLIYYSQIVNDFQKGDIAEGYSVSREKKESFPLTVTSAQKNPTAFYLCASSRTENSPLHFGNGTRLTVT.

The chain employs TRBV5-5 and TRBJ2-2; 7 bases are a match to TRBD1. CDR3 length: 16 residues. J was trimmed by 5 bases and V by 1 base; bases with no gene match: 8. CDR1 and CDR2 (germline): SGHKS, YYEKEE (reference sequence). The CDR3 loop is CASSLYRGQGTGELFF. The CDR3, as DNA: TGTGCCAGCAGCTTGTATAGGGGGCAGGGGACCGGGGAGCTGTTTTTT.

The chain employs TRBV5-5 and TRBJ2-3; D is perhaps TRBD2 (7 bases). V was pared by 7 bases and J by 2 bases, with 11 bases between. CDR1 is SGHKS and CDR2 is YYEKEE in the germline V gene (reference sequence). The CDR3 covers 13 residues. The CDR3 loop is CASRRGATDTQYF. CDR3 sequence (DNA): TGTGCCAGCCGCCGGGGGGCCACAGATACGCAGTATTTT.

The chain has TRBV3-1 (or the pseudogene TRBV3-2) and TRBJ2-7, with 8 bases that match TRBD2. The CDR3 covers 15 residues. Unmatched junction bases numbered 8, after V lost 3 bases and J lost 4 bases. Looked up from germline, CDR1 is LGHDT and CDR2 is YNNKEL (reference sequence). The CDR3 sequence is CASSHLRGGLYEQYF. CDR3 bases: TGTGCCAGCAGCCATCTTCGGGGGGGCCTTTACGAGCAGTACTTC.

The chain uses TRBV6-5 and TRBJ2-7; 9 bases fit TRBD1. The CDR3 is 14 residues long. In germline, CDR1 is MNHEY, CDR2 SVGAGI. Trimming at V came to 8 bases and at J to 7 bases, leaving 12 bases not matched to a gene. As DNA, the CDR3 is TGTGCCAGCCGACGGGACAGGGACCTTTGGGAGCAGTACTTC. Residues: CASRRDRDLWEQYF.

The V gene is TRBV3-1 (or the pseudogene TRBV3-2), the J gene TRBJ1-6; D is unclear. The CDR3 covers 12 residues. Deletions cut 2 bases from V and 10 bases from J, with 6 bases between. Germline CDR1 and CDR2: LGHDT and YNNKEL (reference sequence). The CDR3 sequence is CASSQPPSPLHF. As DNA, the CDR3 is TGTGCCAGCAGCCAACCCCCGTCACCCCTCCACTTT.

The gene calls are TRBV3-1 (or the pseudogene TRBV3-2) and TRBJ2-3, with no clear D. Germline V lookup: CDR1 LGHDT, CDR2 YNNKEL (reference sequence). This CDR3 contains 12 residues. The ends were cut back, 1 base at V and 9 bases at J, with 8 bases in the middle. CDR3 nucleotides: TGTGCCAGCAGCCAAGTCCATTCCACGCAGTATTTT. Translated: CASSQVHSTQYF.

This clone was recorded once. The chain joins TRBV18 to TRBJ1-6; 12 bases align to TRBD1. The CDR3 totals 16 residues. The germline V gene encodes CDR1 KGHSH and CDR2 LQKENI. After removal of 3 bases from V and 7 bases from J, the junction contained 4 bases not matched to a gene. DNA for the CDR3: TGTGCCAGCTCACCGTTTGGGACAGGGGGCAATTCACCCCTCCACTTT. Translating gives CASSPFGTGGNSPLHF.

This clone was observed once. This rearrangement joins TRBV7-6 to TRBJ2-1, with TRBD2 matching 14 bases. Germline trimming cut 4 bases from V and 2 bases from J; bases unmatched to any gene: 4. Germline V lookup: CDR1 SGHVS, CDR2 FNYEAQ. The CDR3 has 17 residues. Written as DNA, the CDR3 is TGTGCCAGCAGCTCGGGACTAGCGGGGGCGACCTACAATGAGCAGTTCTTC. Translation gives CASSSGLAGATYNEQFF.

Comments on this clone: Other nucleotide sequences in the sample specify the same CDR3. Here the CDR3 reads CASSPQGASYGYTF. For the CDR3, the DNA is TGTGCCAGCTCACCACAGGGGGCGAGCTATGGCTACACCTTC. This chain links TRBV18 with TRBJ1-2; the match to TRBD1 covers 7 bases. CDR3 length equals 14 residues. Trimming at V came to 1 base and at J to 4 bases, leaving 3 bases not matched to a gene. The germline V gene has CDR1 KGHSH and CDR2 LQKENI.

The chain joins TRBV6-5 to TRBJ2-7; D gene unclear. There are 11 residues in the CDR3. Trimming took off 8 bases at V and 2 bases at J, with 7 bases between the two ends. Germline CDR1 reads MNHEY; CDR2 reads SVGAGI. Here the CDR3 reads CASSDTYEQYF. Written as DNA, the CDR3 is TGTGCCAGCTCCGACACCTACGAGCAGTACTTC.

The chain joins TRBV5-1 to TRBJ2-1; D uncertain. Trimming removed 0 bases from V and 8 bases from J, with 6 bases in between. The CDR3 has 12 residues. CDR1 SGHRS and CDR2 YFSETQ come from the germline V gene. This CDR3 reads CASSLDLYEQFF. CDR3 sequence (DNA): TGCGCCAGCAGCTTGGATCTCTATGAGCAGTTCTTC.

V usage is TRBV7-6 and J usage is TRBJ2-3, with D uncertain. The germline CDR1 and CDR2 sequences are SGHVS and FNYEAQ. The CDR3 consists of 13 residues. Deletions cut 4 bases from V and 3 bases from J, with 8 bases between. CDR3 sequence: CASSSLDTDTQYF. CDR3 in DNA: TGTGCCAGCAGCTCACTCGATACAGATACGCAGTATTTT.

The chain combines TRBV18 with TRBJ2-1, with D perhaps matching TRBD1 (6 bases). CDR3 length equals 14 residues. The V gene lost 1 base and the J gene lost 10 bases, with 14 bases spanning the gap. Germline V lookup: CDR1 KGHSH, CDR2 LQKENI. CDR3 sequence (DNA): TGTGCCAGCTCACCACTACCTAACAGGGCGGAGCAGTTCTTC. As protein: CASSPLPNRAEQFF.

The V and J genes are TRBV4-1 and TRBJ2-1; 7 bases agree with TRBD1. The ends lost 2 bases at V and 5 bases at J; junction bases unmatched: 9. The CDR3 contains 16 residues. Germline V gives CDR1 MGHRA, CDR2 YSYEKL. The CDR3 protein is CASSQPPGQRNNEQFF. CDR3 DNA sequence: TGCGCCAGCAGCCAACCTCCGGGACAGCGTAACAATGAGCAGTTCTTC.

The V gene is TRBV6-6, the J gene TRBJ2-6; 10 bases are shared with TRBD1. V was clipped by 6 bases and J by 2 bases; unmatched bases: 16. Germline V lookup: CDR1 MNHNY, CDR2 SVGAGI (reference sequence). The CDR3 length is 20 residues. The CDR3 is CASSLLPRDRGGTGANVLTF. The CDR3 nucleotides are TGTGCCAGCAGCCTACTCCCTCGGGACAGGGGCGGGACTGGGGCCAACGTCCTGACTTTC.

This clone was detected only a few times. The V gene is TRBV29-1, the J gene TRBJ1-2, with 7 bases aligning to TRBD1. This CDR3 comprises 13 residues. V was clipped by 5 bases and J by 0 bases; unmatched bases: 3. Germline-derived CDR1 and CDR2 are SQVTM and ANQGSEA. The CDR3 sequence: CSVKGQTNYGYTF. The CDR3 DNA reads TGCAGCGTTAAGGGACAGACTAACTATGGCTACACCTTC.

The CDR3 DNA is TGTGCCAGCTCACCAGCGGGGGGGCTTCCAGATACGCAGTATTTT. Protein sequence: CASSPAGGLPDTQYF. This rearrangement joins TRBV18 to TRBJ2-3; TRBD2 aligns across 9 bases. The CDR3 is 15 amino acids. Germline assignment: CDR1 KGHSH and CDR2 LQKENI. V lost 2 bases and J lost 4; bases outside the gene matches: 4.

The rearrangement joins TRBV7-9 to TRBJ2-5, with 7 bases aligning to TRBD1. The CDR3 consists of 15 residues. After removal of 5 bases from V and 3 bases from J, the junction contained 9 bases not matched to a gene. CDR1 is SEHNR and CDR2 is FQNEAQ in the germline V gene (reference sequence). The CDR3 loop reads CASSATGYIEETQYF. DNA of the CDR3: TGTGCCAGCAGCGCGACAGGGTATATCGAAGAGACCCAGTACTTC.

The chain joins TRBV6-5 to TRBJ1-2; 8 bases are a match to TRBD1. After removal of 5 bases from V and 0 bases from J, the junction contained 5 bases not matched to a gene. CDR1 is MNHEY, CDR2 SVGAGI, per germline. The CDR3 covers 15 residues. The CDR3 loop is CASSLGTGTNYGYTF. Written as DNA, the CDR3 is TGTGCCAGCAGTCTAGGGACAGGAACTAACTATGGCTACACCTTC.

The chain combines TRBV24-1 with TRBJ2-2, with 7 bases fitting TRBD1. The CDR3 consists of 16 residues. The V gene end was trimmed by 4 bases and the J gene end by 1 base; junction bases not matched to a gene: 5. Germline loops: CDR1 KGHDR, CDR2 SFDVKD. The CDR3 sequence is CATSEGRGRNTGELFF. In nucleotides, the CDR3 is TGTGCCACCAGTGAAGGAAGGGGGCGGAACACCGGGGAGCTGTTTTTT.

The CDR3 coding sequence is TGCGCCAGCAGCGATAAGGACAGGTTTACCAATGAGCAGTTCTTC. Residues: CASSDKDRFTNEQFF. J is TRBJ2-1 and V is TRBV5-1; 7 bases align to TRBD1. V shed 4 bases and J 6 bases; nucleotides not matched to a gene: 10. Germline loops: CDR1 SGHRS, CDR2 YFSETQ. The CDR3 runs 15 residues.

The V call is TRBV7-6, the J call TRBJ2-6, with a possible D match to TRBD1 (5 bases). Germline-derived CDR1 and CDR2 are SGHVS and FNYEAQ. The CDR3 covers 18 residues. Trimming shortened V by 5 bases and J by 0 bases, and 17 bases separated the two germline ends. CDR3 sequence (DNA): TGTGCCAGCAGCCCTTATAGGGGCGCCCCCTCTGGGGCCAACGTCCTGACTTTC. Translation: CASSPYRGAPSGANVLTF.

The V and J genes are TRBV21-1 and TRBJ2-7; TRBD1, the D gene given by the table, was not confirmed from the DNA. TRBV21-1 is termed a pseudogene. This CDR3 contains 13 residues. Here the CDR3 DNA reads TGTGCCAACCCCCAGGGTAGCTCCTACGAGCAGTACTTC. It is translated as CANPQGSSYEQYF.

V gene TRBV7-8 combines with J gene TRBJ2-7; D possibly corresponds to TRBD2 (7 bases). CDR3 size: 13 residues. With 8 bases removed from V and 2 bases from J, the gap between germline ends came to 13 bases. Per germline, CDR1 SGHVS and CDR2 FQNEAQ. CDR3 region: CASSKGGAYEQYF. CDR3 DNA sequence: TGTGCCAGCTCCAAAGGGGGGGCCTACGAGCAGTACTTC.

The chain links TRBV4-2 to TRBJ2-7, with a tentative D call TRBD2 (6 bases). The CDR3 is 16 amino acids. Germline V gives CDR1 LGHNA, CDR2 YNFKEQ. V lost 4 bases to trimming and J lost 7 bases, with 23 bases between them. CDR3 DNA: TGTGCCAGCAGCCCTACCCCCCGGACTACCTGGGGGGAGCAGTACTTC. Encoded protein: CASSPTPRTTWGEQYF.

The chain recombines TRBV29-1 with TRBJ2-2, with TRBD2 matching 8 bases. CDR1 is SQVTM and CDR2 is ANQGSEA in the germline V gene. This CDR3 has 15 amino acids. V shed 2 bases and J 2 bases; nucleotides not matched to a gene: 4. CDR3 region: CSVEFGTRNTGELFF. Written as DNA, the CDR3 is TGCAGCGTTGAATTTGGGACTAGAAACACCGGGGAGCTGTTTTTT.

The count of this clone is one. The chain carries TRBV6-6 and TRBJ2-2, with TRBD2 identical over 10 bases. Germline V gene data show CDR1 as MNHNY and CDR2 as SVGAGI (reference sequence). Trimming cost V 5 bases and J 4 bases; bases outside gene matches: 10. The CDR3 loop spans 17 amino acids. The CDR3 DNA reads TGTGCCAGCAGTCAAAGAGGGACTAGCGTCGGCACCGGGGAGCTGTTTTTT. Encoded protein: CASSQRGTSVGTGELFF.

V and J are TRBV5-1 and TRBJ2-7; 9 positions match TRBD1. V lost 6 bases and J lost 4; bases outside the gene matches: 5. Germline CDR1 reads SGHRS; CDR2 reads YFSETQ. CDR3 size: 13 residues. The CDR3 DNA reads as TGCGCCAGCAATCGACAGGGGGATTACGAGCAGTACTTC. Translation gives CASNRQGDYEQYF.

There are a few counts of this clone. This rearrangement joins TRBV27 to TRBJ2-7; D gene ambiguous. The CDR3 loop spans 15 amino acids. Germline assignment: CDR1 MNHEY and CDR2 SMNVEV (reference sequence). V dropped 0 bases and J dropped 4 bases, with 13 bases sitting between them. In DNA, the CDR3 is TGTGCCAGCAGTTTATCCACATTCAGCGCTTACGAGCAGTACTTC. Translated, it gives CASSLSTFSAYEQYF.

The chain has TRBV5-1 and TRBJ2-7; D is possibly TRBD2 (5 bases). The V gene lost 4 bases and the J gene lost 3 bases, with 8 bases spanning the gap. CDR3 length equals 12 residues. From germline, CDR1 is SGHRS and CDR2 YFSETQ. In DNA form, the CDR3 reads TGCGCCAGCAGCACCAGCGGCTACGAGCAGTACTTC. Amino acids: CASSTSGYEQYF.